The next 12 T cell receptor beta chains were all read from a single sample in a study of shared clonotypes between healthy human individuals. The table came from immunoSEQ multiplex PCR; TCRdb's copy has only in-frame clones and leaves some out. Among some 580,000 clones listed, more than 95% were seen once. As defined, naive CD8 cells were CD45RO-negative and positively selected for CCR7, with terminally differentiated effector memory CD45RA+ cells excluded. Sequenced input: naive CD8+ T cells sorted from blood. The receptors derive from a young man in good health.

V usage is TRBV19 and J usage is TRBJ2-1, with 9 bases fitting TRBD2. Germline CDR1 LNHDA, CDR2 SQIVND (reference sequence). CDR3 length: 18 amino acids. With 7 bases clipped from V and 7 bases from J, the junction kept 20 bases outside the gene matches. CDR3 coding DNA: TGTGCCAGTAAAATGGGTCTAGCGGGATTAGGGCCCCGTAATGAGCAGTTCTTC. Residues: CASKMGLAGLGPRNEQFF.

There are a few counts of this clone. Other DNA sequences of this sample code for an identical CDR3. The rearrangement uses TRBV11-2 and TRBJ2-1; no firm D call. Germline V lookup: CDR1 SGHAT, CDR2 FQNNGV. The V gene lost 3 bases and the J gene lost 0 bases, with 6 bases spanning the gap. This CDR3 comprises 14 residues. This chain's CDR3 is CASSFPSSYNEQFF. The CDR3 DNA is TGTGCCAGCAGCTTCCCTAGCTCCTACAATGAGCAGTTCTTC. The full variable domain, rest sourced from reference TRBV11-2 and TRBJ2-1, is EAGVAQSPRYKIIEKRQSVAFWCNPISGHATLYWYQQILGQGPKLLIQFQNNGVVDDSQLPKDRFSAERLKGVDSTLKIQPAKLEDSAVYLCASSFPSSYNEQFFGPGTRLTVL.

The chain recombines TRBV7-9 with TRBJ2-1, with D perhaps TRBD1 (6 bases). The V end was cut by 5 bases, the J end by 4 bases, with 15 bases between. The CDR3 consists of 15 residues. Germline V gives CDR1 SEHNR, CDR2 FQNEAQ (reference sequence). CDR3 DNA: TGTGCCAGCAGCCCGTCCCAGGGGCTATACAATGAGCAGTTCTTC. Amino acid sequence: CASSPSQGLYNEQFF.

This chain connects TRBV29-1 to TRBJ2-1; TRBD2 matches 13 bases. The CDR3 length is 13 residues. V gave up 4 bases and J gave up 7 bases; unmatched junction bases: 1. The germline gives CDR1 SQVTM, CDR2 ANQGSEA. The CDR3 region has the DNA TGCAGCGTTGGGACTAGCGGGAGAAATGAGCAGTTCTTC. Protein product: CSVGTSGRNEQFF.

This chain uses TRBV5-5 with TRBJ2-3; D is unresolved. V gave up 3 bases and J gave up 2 bases, with 10 bases separating them. The CDR3 covers 14 residues. Germline loops: CDR1 SGHKS, CDR2 YYEKEE (reference sequence). The CDR3 sequence: CASSSQGSTDTQYF. For the CDR3, the DNA is TGTGCCAGCAGCTCCCAAGGGTCCACAGATACGCAGTATTTT.

V gene TRBV6-6 combines with J gene TRBJ2-7, with D possibly TRBD1 on 5 matching bases. The germline V gene encodes CDR1 MNHNY and CDR2 SVGAGI (reference sequence). The V end lost 0 bases, the J end lost 6 bases, and 15 bases lay between the germline ends. This CDR3 has 15 residues. In DNA form, the CDR3 reads TGTGCCAGCAGTTACTCGATGTGGGGCATACCCGAGCAGTACTTC. Its translation is CASSYSMWGIPEQYF.

The chain links TRBV28 to TRBJ2-7; TRBD2 agrees at 13 bases. The V segment lost 2 bases and the J segment 2 bases; nucleotides outside the gene matches: 18. There are 21 residues in the CDR3. Germline CDR1 reads MDHEN; CDR2 reads SYDVKM. This CDR3 reads CASSLGIPSMTSGRPTYEQYF. As DNA, the CDR3 is TGTGCCAGCAGTTTAGGAATTCCCTCCATGACTAGCGGGAGGCCGACCTACGAGCAGTACTTC.

CDR3 coding DNA: TGTGCCAGCAGTACCCTGGCGGGATCCAAAGATACGCAGTATTTT. Encoded protein: CASSTLAGSKDTQYF. The chain links TRBV27 to TRBJ2-3; weak D call: TRBD2 (6 bases). The CDR3 is made up of 15 amino acids. V shed 5 bases and J shed 5 bases, with 17 bases lying between them. Germline V gives CDR1 MNHEY, CDR2 SMNVEV (reference sequence).

The table lists this clone with a count of one. The V gene is TRBV7-8, the J gene TRBJ1-3, with 12 bases fitting TRBD1. Trimming at V came to 3 bases and at J to 4 bases, leaving 22 bases not matched to a gene. The CDR3 is 22 residues long. Germline V lookup: CDR1 SGHVS, CDR2 FQNEAQ. The CDR3 DNA reads TGTGCCAGCAGCTTTGTTCGACCGGGACAGGGGGCGTCCCGACCCGGAGGAAACACCATATATTTT. It codes for CASSFVRPGQGASRPGGNTIYF.

The rearrangement joins TRBV7-6 to TRBJ2-3; no clear D. V lost 4 bases and J 5 bases, leaving 7 bases between the germline ends. Looked up from germline, CDR1 is SGHVS and CDR2 is FNYEAQ. This CDR3 is 12 amino acids long. The CDR3 DNA reads TGTGCCAGCAGCTCCCGACTAGATACGCAGTATTTT. Protein: CASSSRLDTQYF.

CDR3 region: CASSAGTAAYGYTF. CDR3 nucleotide sequence: TGTGCCAGCAGCGCAGGGACGGCGGCTTATGGCTACACCTTC. The chain uses TRBV9 and TRBJ1-2; tentative D call: TRBD1 (5 bases). Germline V gives CDR1 SGDLS, CDR2 YYNGEE. The CDR3 consists of 14 residues. Trimming took off 3 bases at V and 5 bases at J, with 14 bases between the two ends.

This rearrangement joins TRBV7-6 to TRBJ2-5; TRBD2 might be the D (6 bases). Germline lookup yields CDR1 SGHVS and CDR2 FNYEAQ. The ends were cut back, 1 base at V and 4 bases at J, with 19 bases in the middle. The CDR3 extends over 17 amino acids. The CDR3 spells CASSLGVSGERAETQYF. As DNA, the CDR3 is TGTGCCAGCAGCTTAGGTGTATCGGGAGAGCGGGCAGAGACCCAGTACTTC.